Listed below are T cell receptor beta chains from one sample, sequenced in a study of shared clonotypes between healthy human individuals. Generated by immunoSEQ multiplex PCR, the TCRdb table keeps only in-frame clones and is missing some. This sample carries 550,000 to 750,000 clones, around 90% of them seen once, and the ten largest clones take about a quarter. Material: naive CD8+ T cells sorted from blood. All receptors derive from a man in his thirties or forties in good health. Each CDR3 is given with its conserved first and last residue. Fields, in order: D gene, V gene, J gene, CDR3 length, CDR3 DNA, CDR3 protein. D genes are given only for firm matches.

TRBD2	TRBV18	TRBJ2-5	14	TGTGCCAGCTCAGAGGGACTAGCGGAAGAGACCCAGTACTTC	CASSEGLAEETQYF
-	TRBV6-5	TRBJ1-2	15	TGTGCCAGCAGTTACTCGCCGCTTGGGGCCGGTGGCTACACCTTC	CASSYSPLGAGGYTF
-	TRBV13	TRBJ2-5	14	TGTGCCAGCAGCCAGCAGGGGCAGGTAGAGACCCAGTACTTC	CASSQQGQVETQYF
-	TRBV4-3	TRBJ1-2	14	TGCGCCAGCAGCTCACGGGGAGTTCGCTATGGCTACACCTTC	CASSSRGVRYGYTF
TRBD2	TRBV2	TRBJ2-4	15	TGTGCCAGCAGTGGGGAGGGGTTCGCCAAAAACATTCAGTACTTC	CASSGEGFAKNIQYF
TRBD1	TRBV27	TRBJ2-7	14	TGTGCCAGCAGCCCAGGACAGGGAACCTACGAGCAGTACTTC	CASSPGQGTYEQYF
TRBD1	TRBV10-2	TRBJ2-7	15	TGCGCCAGCAGTGAGGGTGGGACAGGCTCCTACGAGCAGTACTTC	CASSEGGTGSYEQYF
TRBD1	TRBV28	TRBJ2-3	17	TGTGCCAGCAGTTTATGGGGACAGGGAGAGGACACAGATACGCAGTATTTT	CASSLWGQGEDTDTQYF
-	TRBV29-1	TRBJ2-1	13	TGCAGCGTCTTGGGGGGCTCCTACAATGAGCAGTTCTTC	CSVLGGSYNEQFF
-	TRBV6-5	TRBJ1-2	15	TGTGCCAGCAGTTACTCTCAACACAACATCTATGGCTACACCTTC	CASSYSQHNIYGYTF
TRBD2	TRBV27	TRBJ2-7	19	TGTGCCAGCAGTTTAAAGGAGGGGACTAGCGGGAGTATGCGGTACGAGCAGTACTTC	CASSLKEGTSGSMRYEQYF
-	TRBV15	TRBJ1-3	14	TGTGCCACCAGCGGAGGTCTCTGGGGAAACACCATATATTTT	CATSGGLWGNTIYF
TRBD2	TRBV10-3	TRBJ2-1	13	TGTGCCATCAGTGAGTCGGGACTAGATGAGCAGTTCTTC	CAISESGLDEQFF
TRBD1	TRBV7-9	TRBJ1-2	17	TGTGCCAGCAGCCGACCTAACCCTACAGGGGGCGCGGAGGGCTACACCTTC	CASSRPNPTGGAEGYTF
TRBD2	TRBV7-8	TRBJ2-5	18	TGTGCCAGCAGCTTGGGGTCTAGCGGGAGGACCAGATGGAAGACCCAGTACTTC	CASSLGSSGRTRWKTQYF
-	TRBV15	TRBJ1-4	19	TGTGCCACCAGCAGAGATATAGGGGGGGATATTGCCACTAATGAAAAACTGTTTTTT	CATSRDIGGDIATNEKLFF
-	TRBV28	TRBJ2-7	13	TGTGCCAGCAGGCCGAGGATGCGGTACGAGCAGTACTTC	CASRPRMRYEQYF
TRBD2	TRBV11-2	TRBJ2-2	18	TGTGCCAGCAGCGGTGGGACTAGCGGGAGGACGGGCACCGGGGAGCTGTTTTTT	CASSGGTSGRTGTGELFF